The 19 T cell receptor beta chains presented below share a single source sample, sequenced in a study of beta chain features in type 1 diabetes. As every portion of the isolated RNA was reverse transcribed, the sequencing read expressed TCRB transcripts. Profiling relied on immunoSEQ multiplex PCR, and the TCRdb table lists in-frame clones only, not all of them. The sample has about 150,000 clones, 9% to 9.5% seen once. Sequencing used central memory CD4+ T cells from blood. These receptors all come from a man in his late teens or twenties in good health.

This clone was counted a few times. The chain employs TRBV7-9 and TRBJ1-1; perhaps TRBD1 as D (6 bases). V was shortened by 5 bases and J by 5 bases, with 21 bases between the two germline ends. Germline V gives CDR1 SEHNR, CDR2 FQNEAQ (reference sequence). The CDR3 contains 16 residues. CDR3: CASSPRGLGAGTEAFF. The DNA for the CDR3 is TGTGCCAGCAGCCCCAGAGGTCTGGGGGCAGGGACTGAAGCTTTCTTT.

This clone occurred many times. V is TRBV11-2 and J is TRBJ2-5, with D unclear. The CDR3 runs 12 residues. The ends were cut back, 5 bases at V and 0 bases at J, with 4 bases in the middle. Germline loops: CDR1 SGHAT, CDR2 FQNNGV. The CDR3 bases are TGTGCCAGCAGCCCATACCAAGAGACCCAGTACTTC. Amino acid sequence: CASSPYQETQYF.

V usage is TRBV29-1 and J usage is TRBJ2-7; TRBD1 agrees at 9 bases. The CDR3 has 12 residues. V lost 7 bases and J lost 6; bases outside the gene matches: 7. CDR1 is SQVTM, CDR2 ANQGSEA, per germline. The CDR3 protein is CSALTTGGEQYF. In nucleotides, the CDR3 is TGCAGCGCACTCACGACAGGGGGCGAGCAGTACTTC.

The genes are TRBV5-4 and TRBJ2-3; D is perhaps TRBD2 (7 bases). The length of the CDR3 is 14 residues. V was trimmed by 5 bases and J by 3 bases, leaving 13 bases between them. Germline assignment: CDR1 SGHNT and CDR2 YYREEE (reference sequence). The CDR3 DNA is TGTGCCAGCAGTTCGGGGGGCGGGACAGATACGCAGTATTTT. This codes for CASSSGGGTDTQYF.

This clone was picked up a small number of times. This rearrangement joins TRBV28 to TRBJ1-2, with 10 bases matching TRBD1. CDR3 length equals 13 residues. V lost 6 bases, J lost 5 bases, and 3 bases stayed unmatched. CDR1 and CDR2 from the germline V gene are MDHEN and SYDVKM. CDR3 sequence reads: CASRGTGVYGYTF. CDR3 nucleotides: TGTGCCAGCAGAGGGACAGGGGTTTATGGCTACACCTTC.

This clone was observed a few times. V and J are TRBV4-1 and TRBJ2-7, with D possibly being TRBD1 (6 bases). The CDR3 is made up of 13 amino acids. CDR1 and CDR2 from the germline V gene are MGHRA and YSYEKL. V lost 1 base and J 6 bases, leaving 10 bases between the germline ends. CDR3 protein: CASSQVQGSEQYF. Here the CDR3 DNA reads TGCGCCAGCAGCCAAGTTCAGGGGAGCGAGCAGTACTTC.

For the CDR3, the DNA is TGTGCCACCAGCAGAGATGACGGGACAGGTAACGAGCAGTACTTC. Amino acids: CATSRDDGTGNEQYF. This chain uses TRBV15 with TRBJ2-7, with 8 positions matching TRBD1. Per the germline V gene, CDR1 is LNHNV and CDR2 is YYDKDF (reference sequence). The CDR3 totals 15 residues. V trimming: 0 bases; J trimming: 5 bases; junction bases outside the gene matches: 6. Full variable domain (rest looked up from reference TRBV15 and TRBJ2-7): DAMVIQNPRYQVTQFGKPVTLSCSQTLNHNVMYWYQQKSSQAPKLLFHYYDKDFNNEADTPDNFQSRRPNTSFCFLDIRSPGLGDTAMYLCATSRDDGTGNEQYFGPGTRLTVT.

This clone was seen a handful of times. The J gene is TRBJ2-5, the V gene TRBV5-6; the match to TRBD2 covers 14 bases. This CDR3 comprises 17 residues. Germline-derived CDR1 and CDR2 are SGHDT and YYEEEE. With V trimmed by 4 bases and J by 5 bases, 10 bases remained unmatched. The CDR3 nucleotides are TGTGCCAGCAGCCCGGGGACTAGCGGGGGATTGTATGAGACCCAGTACTTC. This gives the protein CASSPGTSGGLYETQYF.

This clone came up a few times. The chain recombines TRBV18 with TRBJ2-3; D perhaps matches TRBD2 (5 bases). This CDR3 has 15 residues. Trimming removed 2 bases at V and 2 bases at J, with 11 bases between. Germline V gene sequence: CDR1 KGHSH, CDR2 LQKENI. CDR3 in amino acids: CASSPKAETTDTQYF. Written as DNA, the CDR3 is TGTGCCAGCTCACCAAAAGCGGAGACCACAGATACGCAGTATTTT.

This clone has a count of ten or more. V is TRBV7-3 and J is TRBJ2-4; 9 bases map to TRBD2. Germline lookup yields CDR1 SGHTA and CDR2 FQGTGA. The CDR3 loop spans 16 amino acids. V lost 2 bases, J lost 7 bases, and 9 bases stayed unmatched. The CDR3 region is CASSLLAGTAGNIQYF. CDR3 nucleotides: TGTGCCAGCAGCTTACTAGCGGGGACAGCCGGGAACATTCAGTACTTC.

This clone has only a few counts. The chain joins TRBV28 to TRBJ1-2, with D possibly being TRBD1 (5 bases). The germline gives CDR1 MDHEN, CDR2 SYDVKM. CDR3 length: 12 residues. The V and J ends lost 2 bases and 6 bases respectively, with 7 bases between them. This CDR3 is CASSLRGDGYTF. CDR3 DNA sequence: TGTGCCAGCAGTTTACGGGGGGATGGCTACACCTTC.

Comment on this clone: In the same sample, other DNA sequences code for this CDR3. The chain links TRBV5-1 to TRBJ2-7, with D possibly matching TRBD2 (6 bases). V lost 0 bases to trimming and J lost 0 bases, with 7 bases between them. Germline CDR1 and CDR2: SGHRS and YFSETQ. The CDR3 contains 14 residues. The CDR3 region has the DNA TGCGCCAGCAGCTTGGGGGGAGGCTCCTACGAGCAGTACTTC. Residues: CASSLGGGSYEQYF.

In its sample, this clone was seen many times. The chain couples TRBV30 to TRBJ2-7; D unresolved. V was trimmed by 2 bases and J by 0 bases, leaving 8 bases between them. Germline CDR1 and CDR2: GTSNPN and SVGIG (reference sequence). The CDR3 runs to 13 residues. The chain's CDR3 is CAWSRWSSYEQYF. Written as DNA, the CDR3 is TGTGCCTGGAGTCGCTGGAGCTCCTACGAGCAGTACTTC.

This chain joins TRBV4-2 and TRBJ2-3; 8 nucleotides align to TRBD2. The germline gives CDR1 LGHNA, CDR2 YNFKEQ. The V segment lost 2 bases and the J segment 2 bases; nucleotides outside the gene matches: 3. The CDR3 has 15 residues. The CDR3 nucleotides are TGTGCCAGCAGCCAAATAGCGGGGAACACAGATACGCAGTATTTT. Translating gives CASSQIAGNTDTQYF.

V is TRBV11-2 and J is TRBJ2-5; TRBD2 aligns across 11 bases. Germline V gene sequence: CDR1 SGHAT, CDR2 FQNNGV. This CDR3 is 15 amino acids long. V gave up 9 bases and J gave up 1 base; unmatched junction bases: 7. As DNA, the CDR3 is TGTGCCAGTACCAGACTAGCGGGGAGCCAAGAGACCCAGTACTTC. It codes for CASTRLAGSQETQYF.

The chain carries TRBV7-2 and TRBJ2-5; possible D gene TRBD1, 6 bases. The J call is doubtful: the DNA matches TRBJ2-7 better. The germline CDR1 and CDR2 sequences are SGHTA and FQGNSA. The CDR3 spans 13 residues. The CDR3 sequence is CASSRTALYEQYF. The DNA for the CDR3 is TGTGCCAGCAGCCGGACAGCCCTCTACGAGCAGTACTTC.

This clone was found a few times. The CDR3 protein is CAWTPRDRETGELFF. The CDR3, as DNA: TGTGCCTGGACTCCCCGGGACAGGGAGACCGGGGAGCTGTTTTTT. This rearrangement joins TRBV30 to TRBJ2-2; 9 bases line up with TRBD1. Germline V lookup: CDR1 GTSNPN, CDR2 SVGIG (reference sequence). The CDR3 sequence is 15 residues long. The trim removed 4 bases at V and 5 bases at J, leaving 8 bases unmatched.

This clone was seen only once. The chain carries TRBV19 and TRBJ2-3, with a weak D call TRBD2 (5 bases). The length of the CDR3 is 13 residues. The germline V and J ends were trimmed by 6 bases and 0 bases, with 7 bases remaining between them. Germline V gene sequence: CDR1 LNHDA, CDR2 SQIVND (reference sequence). For the CDR3, the DNA is TGTGCCAGTAGCGGGATTAGCACAGATACGCAGTATTTT. This gives the protein CASSGISTDTQYF.

J is TRBJ2-6 and V is TRBV6-5, with D perhaps TRBD1 (6 bases). This CDR3 comprises 15 residues. V was shortened by 5 bases and J by 2 bases, with 10 bases between the two germline ends. CDR1 MNHEY and CDR2 SVGAGI come from the germline V gene. The DNA of the CDR3 is TGTGCCAGCAGTCGTACAGGGACTGGGGCCAACGTCCTGACTTTC. It is translated as CASSRTGTGANVLTF.